This TCR beta chain was captured in a study of blood T cell repertoires in COVID-19. Overall study context: T cells, B-cell-depleted T cells, or PBMCs provided the cDNA or gDNA that served as material.

Trimming stripped 5 bases from V and 7 bases from J, with 11 bases between. The germline V gene encodes CDR1 SGHTA and CDR2 FQGNSA. The CDR3 consists of 13 residues. Per the original data handling: Counts of nucleated cells, estimated from reference gene primer amplification, were obtained. Repertoires were generated with immunoSEQ multiplex PCR, while TCRdb's copy carries only in-frame clones and drops some. The V and J calls and clone size come from that table; D and trimming were worked out from the DNA. The table has approximately 59,000 clones, roughly nine tenths seen once. Sequenced sample: peripheral blood. The sequence was obtained from a human donor in a cohort sampled during active COVID-19. J is TRBJ1-4 and V is TRBV7-2; D gene unclear. CDR3 coding DNA: TGTGCCAGCAGCCGGACCGGGGTTGAAAAACTGTTTTTT. Amino acid sequence: CASSRTGVEKLFF.